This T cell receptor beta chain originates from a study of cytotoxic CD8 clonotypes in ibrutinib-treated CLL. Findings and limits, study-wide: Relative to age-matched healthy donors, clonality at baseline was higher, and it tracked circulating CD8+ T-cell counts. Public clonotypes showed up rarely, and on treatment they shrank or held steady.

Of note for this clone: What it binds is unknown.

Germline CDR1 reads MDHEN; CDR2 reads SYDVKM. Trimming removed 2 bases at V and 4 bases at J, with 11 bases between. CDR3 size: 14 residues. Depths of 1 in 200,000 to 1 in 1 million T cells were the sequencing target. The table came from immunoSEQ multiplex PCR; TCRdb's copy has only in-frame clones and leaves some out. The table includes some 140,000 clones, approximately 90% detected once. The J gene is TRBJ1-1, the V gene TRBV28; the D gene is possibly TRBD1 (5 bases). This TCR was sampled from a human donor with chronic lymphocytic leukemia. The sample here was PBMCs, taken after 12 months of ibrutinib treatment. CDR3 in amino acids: CASSLTTGTTEAFF. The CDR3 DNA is TGTGCCAGCAGTTTAACCACCGGGACCACTGAAGCTTTCTTT.